The clone carrying this T cell receptor (beta chain) was detected only a few times. Through a sample-barcoded 5' primer and a J-beta primer mix, a second PCR was run for about 7 to 12 cycles. TCRdb fed the 5' RACE reads into MiXCR, producing one record per CDR3 protein. The sample comprises 790,000 or so distinct CDR3 sequences, about 45% of which are singletons, and approximately 18% rests with the top ten. This entry comes from a study of blood T cells in healthy people across ages. Ranging in age from about 6 to 90, the donors were healthy Caucasian individuals from Russia. Isolated PBMCs totaled at least 6 million in each sample. The ends were cut back, 2 bases at V and 4 bases at J, with 13 bases in the middle. The CDR3 contains 15 residues. The germline V gene encodes CDR1 SGHRS and CDR2 YFSETQ.

Material for sequencing was blood. V gene TRBV5-1 combines with J gene TRBJ2-1, with D possibly TRBD2 on 7 matching bases. The TCR originated in a man older than 75 in good health. CDR3 nucleotides: TGCGCCAGCAGCTTAGGGGGGGGGCAGTACAATGAGCAGTTCTTC. It encodes CASSLGGGQYNEQFF. Looking up the rest from reference TRBV5-1 and TRBJ2-1 gives the full variable domain: KAGVTQTPRYLIKTRGQQVTLSCSPISGHRSVSWYQQTPGQGLQFLFEYFSETQRNKGNFPGRFSGRQFSNSRSEMNVSTLELGDSALYLCASSLGGGQYNEQFFGPGTRLTVL.